This entry lists 28 T cell receptor beta chains sequenced from one sample in a study of blood T cell repertoires in COVID-19. Measured with immunoSEQ multiplex PCR; TCRdb has only the in-frame clones, and not every one. This sample has around 240,000 clones; around 85% occur once, and the top ten carry 1.9%. Sample: PBMCs or T cells enriched from blood (not recorded which). These receptors originate from a woman aged 45 to 65 who had recovered from COVID-19.

The J gene is TRBJ1-5, the V gene TRBV18; D not certain. The CDR3 totals 13 residues. Trimming took off 3 bases at V and 4 bases at J, with 7 bases between the two ends. Germline loops: CDR1 KGHSH, CDR2 LQKENI. In DNA form, the CDR3 reads TGTGCCAGCTCACCCGCGGAGAATCAGCCCCAGCATTTT. Protein product: CASSPAENQPQHF.

This chain connects TRBV5-1 to TRBJ2-1; weak D call: TRBD1 (5 bases). The germline V gene encodes CDR1 SGHRS and CDR2 YFSETQ. Trimming removed 4 bases at V and 7 bases at J, with 18 bases between. CDR3 length equals 15 residues. CDR3 protein: CASSLRAGPANEQFF. CDR3 nucleotide sequence: TGCGCCAGCAGCCTCAGGGCAGGGCCCGCTAATGAGCAGTTCTTC.

V is TRBV5-1 and J is TRBJ2-7, with a tentative D call TRBD2 (6 bases). CDR3 length equals 14 residues. Germline V CDR1 and CDR2: SGHRS, YFSETQ. V was cut by 0 bases and J by 5 bases, with 12 bases left in between. The CDR3 is CASSLDGSYHEQYF. CDR3 coding DNA: TGCGCCAGCAGCTTGGACGGGAGTTACCACGAGCAGTACTTC.

The J gene is TRBJ2-2, the V gene TRBV5-1; D is unresolved. Germline V gives CDR1 SGHRS, CDR2 YFSETQ. The ends were cut back, 7 bases at V and 6 bases at J, with 13 bases in the middle. This CDR3 has 13 residues. As DNA, the CDR3 is TGCGCCAGCTCCAGTGATGGGCCCGGGGAGCTGTTTTTT. It codes for CASSSDGPGELFF.

This sequence joins TRBV19 and TRBJ2-7, with unresolved D. This CDR3 region has 15 residues. V lost 4 bases, J lost 3 bases, and 16 bases lay in between. Germline CDR1 reads LNHDA; CDR2 reads SQIVND (reference sequence). This CDR3 is CASSNVLIGYYEQYF. The DNA of the CDR3 is TGTGCCAGTAGTAATGTACTAATCGGGTACTACGAGCAGTACTTC. The full variable domain, rest sourced from reference TRBV19 and TRBJ2-7, is DGGITQSPKYLFRKEGQNVTLSCEQNLNHDAMYWYRQDPGQGLRLIYYSQIVNDFQKGDIAEGYSVSREKKESFPLTVTSAQKNPTAFYLCASSNVLIGYYEQYFGPGTRLTVT.

CDR3 amino acids: CAISGTSGNEQFF. CDR3 sequence (DNA): TGTGCCATCAGTGGGACTAGCGGCAACGAGCAGTTCTTC. The chain links TRBV10-3 to TRBJ2-1; TRBD2 aligns across 10 bases. The trim removed 4 bases at V and 10 bases at J, leaving 4 bases unmatched. Germline lookup yields CDR1 ENHRY and CDR2 SYGVKD. The CDR3 is 13 amino acids.

The V and J genes are TRBV23-1 and TRBJ2-3, with 9 bases identical to TRBD1. TRBV23-1 is filed as an ORF, its function uncertain. The length of the CDR3 is 14 residues. V shed 7 bases and J 3 bases; nucleotides not matched to a gene: 5. The CDR3, as DNA: TGCGCCAGCAATGGGACAGGGATAACAGATACGCAGTATTTT. It is translated as CASNGTGITDTQYF.

The rearrangement uses TRBV7-2 and TRBJ2-2; D might be TRBD1 (6 bases). The length of the CDR3 is 16 residues. Germline assignment: CDR1 SGHTA and CDR2 FQGNSA. Trimming stripped 4 bases from V and 4 bases from J, with 16 bases between. The CDR3 region is CASSSSGTLLTGELFF. CDR3 bases: TGTGCCAGCAGCTCTTCCGGGACACTGCTCACCGGGGAGCTGTTTTTT.

This clone was detected a few times. The chain has TRBV19 and TRBJ2-2; no firm D call. Between the trimmed V and J ends, which lost 6 bases and 5 bases, there was a span of 16 bases. Germline V gene sequence: CDR1 LNHDA, CDR2 SQIVND (reference sequence). This CDR3 has 15 amino acids. In DNA form, the CDR3 reads TGTGCCAGTAGCTACCCCGTGCCCTGGACCGGGGAGCTGTTTTTT. Its protein is CASSYPVPWTGELFF.

This clone has just a few counts. The chain combines TRBV28 with TRBJ1-6; D remains ambiguous. Trimming shortened V by 5 bases and J by 1 base, and 3 bases separated the two germline ends. The CDR3 length is 13 residues. Germline CDR1 is MDHEN and CDR2 is SYDVKM. CDR3 residues: CASSLSYNSPLHF. CDR3 nucleotide sequence: TGTGCCAGCAGTCTATCCTATAATTCACCCCTCCACTTT.

The chain links TRBV27 to TRBJ2-5, with 7 positions matching TRBD1. J lost 4 bases, V lost 6 bases, and 11 bases had no gene match. The CDR3 has 15 amino acids. CDR1 and CDR2 from the germline V gene are MNHEY and SMNVEV (reference sequence). The CDR3 loop reads CASSRQGRISETQYF. CDR3 DNA sequence: TGTGCCAGCAGCCGACAGGGCCGTATATCAGAGACCCAGTACTTC.

The rearrangement links TRBV5-4 to TRBJ2-7; 7 bases match TRBD2. CDR3 length: 12 residues. Losses at the gene ends were 4 bases for V and 3 bases for J; bases not matched to a gene: 1. Germline CDR1 is SGHNT and CDR2 is YYREEE (reference sequence). CDR3 loop: CASSGTNYEQYF. The CDR3 DNA reads as TGTGCCAGCAGCGGGACTAACTACGAGCAGTACTTC. Variable domain in full (rest from reference TRBV5-4 and TRBJ2-7): ETGVTQSPTHLIKTRGQQVTLRCSSQSGHNTVSWYQQALGQGPQFIFQYYREEENGRGNFPPRFSGLQFPNYSSELNVNALELDDSALYLCASSGTNYEQYFGPGTRLTVT.

The chain combines TRBV10-1 with TRBJ2-5, with a weak D call TRBD2 (6 bases). Trimming cost V 0 bases and J 1 base, with 9 bases left between them. Germline lookup yields CDR1 WNHNN and CDR2 SYGVQD (reference sequence). The CDR3 spans 15 residues. The CDR3 region is CASSESGEVQETQYF. CDR3 nucleotide sequence: TGCGCCAGCAGTGAGTCGGGGGAGGTCCAAGAGACCCAGTACTTC.

The V gene is TRBV5-1, the J gene TRBJ2-1; 13 positions agree with TRBD2. Germline CDR1 reads SGHRS; CDR2 reads YFSETQ. After removal of 1 base from V and 8 bases from J, the junction contained 6 bases not matched to a gene. The CDR3 is made up of 16 amino acids. In DNA form, the CDR3 reads TGCGCCAGCAGCTTGACTAGCGGGAGGGCCTCCGATGAGCAGTTCTTC. This sequence encodes CASSLTSGRASDEQFF.

The rearrangement uses TRBV7-6 and TRBJ2-2; the D gene is possibly TRBD2 (5 bases). Trimming stripped 5 bases from V and 2 bases from J, with 9 bases between. CDR1 and CDR2 from the germline V gene are SGHVS and FNYEAQ. The CDR3 length is 14 residues. CDR3 nucleotide sequence: TGTGCCAGCAGCGTAGGAGGAAACACCGGGGAGCTGTTTTTT. Translating it yields CASSVGGNTGELFF.

The chain is built from TRBV11-1 and TRBJ2-3; the match to TRBD2 covers 10 bases. In germline, CDR1 is SGHAT, CDR2 FQDESV (reference sequence). The V and J ends lost 4 bases and 0 bases, in that order; junction bases with no gene match: 4. The CDR3 is 16 amino acids. CDR3 bases: TGTGCCAGCAGCTCGCGGACTAGCGGTAGCACAGATACGCAGTATTTT. It codes for CASSSRTSGSTDTQYF.

The chain couples TRBV5-4 to TRBJ2-6; D ambiguous. V shed 4 bases and J shed 0 bases, with 11 bases lying between them. Germline lookup yields CDR1 SGHNT and CDR2 YYREEE (reference sequence). The length of the CDR3 is 16 residues. CDR3 in amino acids: CASSSRYTSGANVLTF. In DNA, the CDR3 is TGTGCCAGCAGCAGCCGCTATACCTCTGGGGCCAACGTCCTGACTTTC.

This sequence joins TRBV10-3 and TRBJ2-7; TRBD1 agrees at 7 bases. This CDR3 spans 15 amino acids. CDR1 and CDR2 (germline): ENHRY, SYGVKD. The V and J ends lost 4 bases and 5 bases, in that order; junction bases with no gene match: 11. The CDR3, as DNA: TGTGCCATCAGTGGAGGGGGCCCCCTCGGTCACGAGCAGTACTTC. This translates into CAISGGGPLGHEQYF.

The chain carries TRBV7-3 and TRBJ2-7; D gene unclear. The germline V gene has CDR1 SGHTA and CDR2 FQGTGA. The V gene lost 5 bases and the J gene lost 6 bases, with 20 bases spanning the gap. The CDR3 spans 15 residues. The CDR3 DNA reads TGTGCCAGCAGCCCAGCGTGGGTGAGGTCGGCCGAGCAGTACTTC. This translates into CASSPAWVRSAEQYF.

The rearrangement joins TRBV6-4 to TRBJ2-3, with a possible D match to TRBD2 (5 bases). Trimming cost V 7 bases and J 2 bases, with 10 bases left between them. This CDR3 contains 13 residues. CDR1 and CDR2 from the germline V gene are MRHNA and SNTAGT. The CDR3 sequence is CASKAGNTDTQYF. CDR3 sequence (DNA): TGTGCCAGCAAAGCCGGGAACACAGATACGCAGTATTTT.

The genes are TRBV7-9 and TRBJ1-1; 9 bases line up with TRBD1. The CDR3 sequence is 16 residues long. The germline gives CDR1 SEHNR, CDR2 FQNEAQ (reference sequence). The J segment lost 2 bases and the V segment lost 5 bases, leaving 9 bases of the junction unmatched. DNA for the CDR3: TGTGCCAGCAGCGAGCGGGGACAGGGAGAAAACACTGAAGCTTTCTTT. Residues: CASSERGQGENTEAFF.

The rearrangement joins TRBV3-1 (or the pseudogene TRBV3-2) to TRBJ2-1; no reliable D call. V lost 6 bases, J lost 5 bases, and 11 bases lay in between. Germline CDR1 LGHDT, CDR2 YNNKEL (reference sequence). This CDR3 contains 13 residues. The CDR3 sequence: CASRRLVDNEQFF. The CDR3 region has the DNA TGTGCCAGCAGGCGCCTCGTCGACAATGAGCAGTTCTTC.

The V and J genes are TRBV5-1 and TRBJ2-5; 9 nucleotides match TRBD2. The ends lost 2 bases at V and 5 bases at J; junction bases unmatched: 4. The germline CDR1 and CDR2 sequences are SGHRS and YFSETQ. The CDR3 length is 14 residues. CDR3 region: CASSFLAGEETQYF. The CDR3, as DNA: TGCGCCAGCAGCTTCTTAGCGGGAGAGGAGACCCAGTACTTC. Full variable domain (rest looked up from reference TRBV5-1 and TRBJ2-5): KAGVTQTPRYLIKTRGQQVTLSCSPISGHRSVSWYQQTPGQGLQFLFEYFSETQRNKGNFPGRFSGRQFSNSRSEMNVSTLELGDSALYLCASSFLAGEETQYFGPGTRLLVL.

This clone was recorded only once. The CDR3 spells CASSWGPRWEQYF. Written as DNA, the CDR3 is TGCGCCAGCAGCTGGGGGCCGAGATGGGAGCAGTACTTC. The chain uses TRBV5-1 and TRBJ2-7, with D tentatively TRBD1 (6 bases). This CDR3 region has 13 residues. In germline, CDR1 is SGHRS, CDR2 YFSETQ. Trimming cost V 3 bases and J 7 bases, with 14 bases left between them. The full variable domain, rest sourced from reference TRBV5-1 and TRBJ2-7, is KAGVTQTPRYLIKTRGQQVTLSCSPISGHRSVSWYQQTPGQGLQFLFEYFSETQRNKGNFPGRFSGRQFSNSRSEMNVSTLELGDSALYLCASSWGPRWEQYFGPGTRLTVT.

The chain is built from TRBV28 and TRBJ2-7; 13 bases map to TRBD2. The V segment lost 2 bases and the J segment 2 bases; nucleotides outside the gene matches: 6. Germline assignment: CDR1 MDHEN and CDR2 SYDVKM. CDR3 length: 17 residues. The CDR3 is CASSLQTSGRTTYEQYF. The DNA of the CDR3 is TGTGCCAGCAGTTTACAGACTAGCGGGAGGACTACCTACGAGCAGTACTTC.

Here the CDR3 reads CASSQGGSPANEKLFF. CDR3 coding DNA: TGTGCCAGCAGCCAAGGAGGGTCCCCGGCTAATGAAAAACTGTTTTTT. The gene calls are TRBV4-2 and TRBJ1-4, with no clear D. Germline-derived CDR1 and CDR2 are LGHNA and YNFKEQ. Trimming cost V 1 base and J 3 bases, with 12 bases left between them. This CDR3 has 16 amino acids.

This chain connects TRBV19 to TRBJ2-1; tentative D call: TRBD1 (5 bases). Germline CDR1 and CDR2: LNHDA and SQIVND (reference sequence). The CDR3 has 17 residues. V shed 6 bases and J shed 0 bases, with 18 bases lying between them. The CDR3, as DNA: TGTGCCAGTAGGTCCGCCAGGGCAGCCGGCTCCTACAATGAGCAGTTCTTC. This translates into CASRSARAAGSYNEQFF. Supplemented by reference TRBV19 and TRBJ2-1, the full variable domain reads DGGITQSPKYLFRKEGQNVTLSCEQNLNHDAMYWYRQDPGQGLRLIYYSQIVNDFQKGDIAEGYSVSREKKESFPLTVTSAQKNPTAFYLCASRSARAAGSYNEQFFGPGTRLTVL.

This chain uses TRBV18 with TRBJ2-3, with 8 bases that match TRBD2. The CDR3 loop spans 15 amino acids. V trimming: 3 bases; J trimming: 5 bases; junction bases outside the gene matches: 7. Germline CDR1 is KGHSH and CDR2 is LQKENI. The CDR3 region is CASSPQREYEDTQYF. CDR3 nucleotide sequence: TGTGCCAGCTCACCCCAGCGGGAGTACGAAGATACGCAGTATTTT.